Below are 8 T cell receptor beta chains sequenced from a single sample in a study of blood T cell repertoires in COVID-19. Measured with immunoSEQ multiplex PCR; TCRdb has only the in-frame clones, and not every one. The sample includes tens of thousands of clones, roughly 89% of them seen just once. The specimen was peripheral blood. The receptors derive from a young man with acute or convalescent COVID-19.

This chain links TRBV6-5 with TRBJ1-3; D is possibly TRBD1 (6 bases). Germline V gene lookup returns CDR1 MNHEY and CDR2 SVGAGI. The V and J ends lost 6 bases and 1 base respectively, with 13 bases between them. CDR3 length equals 15 residues. For the CDR3, the DNA is TGTGCCAGCAGCTTCCGAGGGGGTTCTGGAAACACCATATATTTT. Translation gives CASSFRGGSGNTIYF.

This sequence joins TRBV6-4 and TRBJ2-7; 11 positions agree with TRBD1. Germline lookup yields CDR1 MRHNA and CDR2 SNTAGT. The CDR3 is 15 residues long. The J segment lost 3 bases and the V segment lost 6 bases, leaving 7 bases of the junction unmatched. The CDR3: CASRVPGQGVYEQYF. CDR3 bases: TGTGCCAGCAGGGTTCCGGGACAGGGGGTCTACGAGCAGTACTTC.

The rearrangement links TRBV19 to TRBJ1-3; D is unclear. Per the germline V gene, CDR1 is LNHDA and CDR2 is SQIVND (reference sequence). With 6 bases removed from V and 2 bases from J, the gap between germline ends came to 8 bases. The CDR3 has 13 residues. The CDR3 region is CASRDPAGNTIYF. CDR3 coding DNA: TGTGCCAGTAGAGATCCGGCTGGAAACACCATATATTTT.

The chain recombines TRBV25-1 with TRBJ1-2; D gene uncertain. V was trimmed by 2 bases and J by 5 bases, leaving 6 bases between them. Germline V CDR1 and CDR2: MGHDK, SYGVNS. CDR3 length: 12 residues. The CDR3 DNA follows: TGTGCCAGCAGTGAAGGGGAGTATGGCTACACCTTC. This sequence encodes CASSEGEYGYTF.

Of note for this clone: This same CDR3 is encoded by further DNA sequences in the sample. The chain joins TRBV19 to TRBJ1-2; 7 bases line up with TRBD1. Per the germline V gene, CDR1 is LNHDA and CDR2 is SQIVND (reference sequence). Germline trimming cut 5 bases from V and 2 bases from J; bases unmatched to any gene: 2. The CDR3 is 13 residues long. The CDR3 bases are TGTGCCAGTAGTCGACAGGGAAACTATGGCTACACCTTC. Residues: CASSRQGNYGYTF.

This rearrangement joins TRBV4-1 to TRBJ2-7; D remains unclear. The germline V gene has CDR1 MGHRA and CDR2 YSYEKL. The germline V and J ends were trimmed by 0 bases and 0 bases, with 9 bases remaining between them. The CDR3 is made up of 15 amino acids. The CDR3 region has the DNA TGCGCCAGCAGCCAAGAACAGTCAAGCTCCTACGAGCAGTACGTC. This sequence encodes CASSQEQSSSYEQYV.

V and J are TRBV11-2 and TRBJ2-7, with 13 bases lining up with TRBD2. After removal of 5 bases from V and 3 bases from J, the junction contained 10 bases not matched to a gene. The CDR3 is 17 residues long. Germline values: CDR1 SGHAT, CDR2 FQNNGV. CDR3 residues: CASSLRLAGGPFYEQYF. The CDR3 region has the DNA TGTGCCAGCAGCCTTCGACTAGCGGGAGGCCCCTTCTACGAGCAGTACTTC. Full variable domain (missing parts from reference TRBV11-2 and TRBJ2-7): EAGVAQSPRYKIIEKRQSVAFWCNPISGHATLYWYQQILGQGPKLLIQFQNNGVVDDSQLPKDRFSAERLKGVDSTLKIQPAKLEDSAVYLCASSLRLAGGPFYEQYFGPGTRLTVT.

The chain couples TRBV18 to TRBJ2-6; no clear D. Germline V gives CDR1 KGHSH, CDR2 LQKENI. The CDR3 runs 15 residues. V was pared by 2 bases and J by 0 bases, with 5 bases between. CDR3 sequence reads: CASSPGHSGANVLTF. CDR3 DNA sequence: TGTGCCAGCTCACCAGGCCACTCTGGGGCCAACGTCCTGACTTTC. The whole variable domain, filled in from reference TRBV18 and TRBJ2-6, reads NAGVMQNPRHLVRRRGQEARLRCSPMKGHSHVYWYRQLPEEGLKFMVYLQKENIIDESGMPKERFSAEFPKEGPSILRIQQVVRGDSAAYFCASSPGHSGANVLTFGAGSRLTVL.